This TCR beta chain was sequenced during a study of blood T cells in healthy people across ages. Study information: Using template switching, researchers captured about one barcoded beta molecule for each two T cells.

This clonotype was detected a few times. Between the trimmed V and J ends, which lost 5 bases and 8 bases, there was a span of 16 bases. This CDR3 is built from 14 residues. CDR1 and CDR2 from the germline V gene are SGHAT and FQNNGV. Primers used in a second PCR of roughly 6 to 11 cycles were a sample-barcoded 5' primer and a J-beta primer mix. Through a template-switch adaptor with 12 random nucleotides, each cDNA molecule received a tag. One entry per CDR3 protein, called by TCRdb with MiXCR from the 5' RACE reads. Of some 880,000 distinct CDR3 sequences listed, roughly 35% are singletons. The V and J genes are TRBV11-2 and TRBJ2-1; the D gene could be TRBD1 or TRBD2 (5 bases each). The origin of this receptor is a man younger than 35 in good health. Sequencing was carried out using blood. CDR3 sequence: CASSEGWARHEQFF. CDR3 nucleotides: TGTGCCAGCAGCGAGGGGTGGGCTCGCCATGAGCAGTTCTTC.